The text below deals with one T cell receptor (beta chain). Its antigen is currently unknown. This CDR3 region has 13 residues. V lost 6 bases and J lost 8, with 14 bases in between. Germline loops: CDR1 DFQATT, CDR2 SNEGSKA (reference sequence). Donation came from healthy Caucasian individuals in Russia who were aged about 6 to 95. Isolation recovered at least 6.5 million PBMCs from every sample. With a J-beta primer mix and a sample-barcoded 5' primer, a second PCR ran roughly 6 to 11 cycles. Each of the cDNA molecules was tagged by a template-switch adaptor with 12 random nucleotides. TCRdb processed the 5' RACE reads anew with MiXCR; each CDR3 protein has one entry. The sample carries hundreds of thousands of distinct CDR3 sequences, roughly 41% recorded once. These data belong to a study of blood T cells in healthy people across ages. Notes on the study in general: Unknown CMV status may confound age-related changes in expanded clones.

This chain links TRBV20-1 with TRBJ1-6; D might be TRBD1 (6 bases). Sample: blood. The receptor comes from an elderly man in good health. The CDR3 protein is CSANRDTDSPLHF. The CDR3 DNA reads TGCAGTGCCAACCGGGACACGGATTCACCCCTCCACTTT.